This T cell receptor beta chain was documented in a study of CD8+CD57+ T cells in acquired aplastic anemia. Genomic DNA acted as the template from which TCR beta VDJ combination and CDR3 sequence profiling were carried out. TCRdb re-derived calls from the reads in MiXCR, one entry per CDR3 protein. The sample includes 89,000 or so distinct CDR3 sequences, about 63% of them seen just once. CD8+CD57+ cell expansion had been shown by flow cytometry in patients chosen for sequencing. A few counts support this clonotype. V shed 7 bases, J shed 6 bases, and the junction held 2 bases outside the gene matches. CDR1 is SGHDN and CDR2 is FVKESK in the germline V gene. CDR3 length equals 14 residues.

The gene calls are TRBV14 and TRBJ1-6, with 11 bases matching TRBD1. Sequenced input: sorted CD4+, CD8+, or CD8+CD57+ T cells (not recorded which) from PBMCs. This TCR was recovered from a human donor with aplastic anemia. The CDR3 nucleotides read TGTGCCAGCAAGGACAGGGGGCGTAATTCACCCCTCCACTTT. Translated: CASKDRGRNSPLHF. The full variable domain, its missing parts supplied by reference TRBV14 and TRBJ1-6, is EAGVTQFPSHSVIEKGQTVTLRCDPISGHDNLYWYRRVMGKEIKFLLHFVKESKQDESGMPNNRFLAERTGGTYSTLKVQPAELEDSGVYFCASKDRGRNSPLHFGNGTRLTVT.